This T cell receptor beta chain was documented in a study of T cells after yellow fever vaccination. Using its own MiXCR run on the 5' RACE reads, TCRdb lists one record per CDR3 protein. The table has approximately 610,000 distinct CDR3 sequences, roughly 17% seen once. With respect to this clonotype: What it recognizes is unknown.

General observations from the study: A small proportion of clonotypes was detected in both the CD4 and CD8 compartments. Bulk-population clonotypes that are abundant could appear as contaminants in FACS-sorted repertoires. Post-booster reappearance was seen for most primary-vaccination clones (96% CD4, roughly 91% CD8).

This CDR3 spans 17 amino acids. Trimming took 6 bases from V and 2 from J, leaving 20 bases between them. Sample: PBMCs, taken more than 4 days after the first yellow fever vaccination. The V call is TRBV12-3 or TRBV12-4, the J call TRBJ1-5; no definite D call. This receptor was obtained from a man younger than 35 who received the YFV17D yellow fever vaccine. Written as DNA, the CDR3 is TGTGCCAGCAGGTCTGGTCGAGGGCAATCTGGCAATCAGCCCCAGCATTTT. Translating it yields CASRSGRGQSGNQPQHF.